This is a list of T cell receptor beta chains from one sample in a study of T cell repertoires in cytomegalovirus infection. TCRdb re-derived calls from the reads in MiXCR, one entry per CDR3 protein. The repertoire holds 40,000 to 60,000 distinct CDR3 sequences, 21% seen once, with around 90% in the top ten. No antigen has been identified for these receptors. The starting material was CD8+ T cells from cultured PBMCs, obtained from culture after CMV antigen stimulation. The receptor set was obtained from a human donor in good health (CMV status not recorded). Some clones in this sample may be carry-over from other donors' samples. Each CDR3 is given with its conserved first and last residue. A D gene is named only where the DNA matches it firmly. The size of a clone is reported for some rows only, either as once, few or many, or as a class for expanded clones.

CDR3aa	CDR3nt	j_gene	v_gene	abundance	d_gene
CASTKGSLGLGSYNSPLHF	TGTGCCAGCACTAAGGGCAGTTTGGGGCTGGGCTCCTATAATTCACCCCTCCACTTT	TRBJ1-6	TRBV12-3/TRBV12-4	few	NA
CATSDTRLADEQFF	TGTGCCACCAGTGATACGAGACTAGCCGATGAGCAGTTCTTC	TRBJ2-1	TRBV24-1	NA	TRBD2
CASSPPQNSPLHF	TGTGCCAGCAGCCCACCCCAGAATTCACCCCTCCACTTT	TRBJ1-6	TRBV7-9	NA	NA
CASSRLGGATNEKLFF	TGTGCCAGCAGCCGACTTGGGGGGGCGACTAATGAAAAACTGTTTTTT	TRBJ1-4	TRBV7-6	NA	NA
CASSQELGEAFF	TGTGCCAGCAGCCAAGAACTGGGTGAAGCTTTCTTT	TRBJ1-1	TRBV4-2	NA	NA
CASSQVTSPDTQYF	TGCGCCAGCAGCCAAGTGACCTCCCCAGATACGCAGTATTTT	TRBJ2-3	TRBV4-1	few	NA
CASGIRTGSGTDTQYF	TGTGCCAGCGGTATACGAACAGGGTCGGGCACAGATACGCAGTATTTT	TRBJ2-3	TRBV6-1	NA	NA
CSVDTAAWPQETQYF	TGCAGCGTTGATACGGCAGCCTGGCCCCAAGAGACCCAGTACTTC	TRBJ2-5	TRBV29-1	NA	NA
CASSPPTEIPLYGYTF	TGTGCCAGCAGCCCACCGACCGAGATCCCCCTCTATGGCTACACCTTC	TRBJ1-2	TRBV28	NA	NA
CASSREAAGGRAQHF	TGTGCCAGCAGCCGCGAGGCAGCCGGGGGACGGGCCCAGCATTTT	TRBJ1-5	TRBV7-8	NA	NA
CASTLSGPSYEQYF	TGTGCCAGCACCCTAAGTGGGCCATCCTACGAGCAGTACTTC	TRBJ2-7	TRBV12-3/TRBV12-4	few	NA
CSASSGTNEKLFF	TGCAGTGCCTCCTCGGGAACTAATGAAAAACTGTTTTTT	TRBJ1-4	TRBV20-1	NA	NA
CASSLVPSTKETQYF	TGTGCCAGCAGCTTAGTACCTTCAACGAAAGAGACCCAGTACTTC	TRBJ2-5	TRBV7-2	few	NA
CASSPVTGGNQPQHF	TGTGCCAGCAGCCCAGTGACAGGGGGCAATCAGCCCCAGCATTTT	TRBJ1-5	TRBV7-2	few	TRBD1
CASSYSTGQQETQYF	TGTGCCAGCAGTTACTCGACGGGACAACAAGAGACCCAGTACTTC	TRBJ2-5	TRBV6-2/TRBV6-3	NA	NA
CASIAGASAGFHEQYF	TGTGCCAGCATCGCCGGAGCTTCGGCGGGGTTCCACGAGCAGTACTTC	TRBJ2-7	TRBV6-2/TRBV6-3	NA	NA
CASSNAQTVDYEQYF	TGTGCCAGCAGCAACGCTCAAACCGTGGACTACGAGCAGTACTTC	TRBJ2-7	TRBV7-9	NA	NA
CASSPSAGGWNTEAFF	TGTGCCAGCAGCCCCTCAGCAGGGGGTTGGAACACTGAAGCTTTCTTT	TRBJ1-1	TRBV7-2	NA	TRBD1
CASSTDYYRANYGYTF	TGTGCCAGCAGCACCGATTACTACAGAGCTAACTATGGCTACACCTTC	TRBJ1-2	TRBV7-9	many	NA
CASSPWTGYEQYF	TGTGCCAGCAGTCCGTGGACAGGGTACGAGCAGTACTTC	TRBJ2-7	TRBV27	NA	TRBD1
CSARPDTRAAHYGYTF	TGCAGTGCGCGACCCGATACGAGGGCAGCGCACTATGGCTACACCTTC	TRBJ1-2	TRBV20-1	few	NA
CASSDQVEAFF	TGTGCCAGCAGCGATCAAGTTGAAGCTTTCTTT	TRBJ1-1	TRBV27	few	NA
CASSQGAISYNEQFF	TGTGCCAGCAGCCAAGGGGCCATCTCCTACAATGAGCAGTTCTTC	TRBJ2-1	TRBV14	NA	NA
CASSLKVAGQGAEQYF	TGTGCCAGCAGCTTAAAAGTTGCGGGACAGGGTGCCGAGCAGTACTTC	TRBJ2-7	TRBV7-2	few	TRBD1
CASSHGPMNTEAFF	TGTGCCAGCAGTCATGGACCGATGAACACTGAAGCTTTCTTT	TRBJ1-1	TRBV28	NA	NA
CASSLRDYNTDTQYF	TGTGCCAGCAGCCTCCGGGACTATAACACAGATACGCAGTATTTT	TRBJ2-3	TRBV7-9	few	TRBD2
CASSPGATEAFF	TGTGCCAGCAGTCCAGGGGCCACTGAAGCTTTCTTT	TRBJ1-1	TRBV12-3/TRBV12-4	few	NA
CASKTAAGGDTGELFF	TGTGCCAGCAAAACCGCAGCGGGAGGAGATACCGGGGAGCTGTTTTTT	TRBJ2-2	TRBV6-2/TRBV6-3	NA	TRBD2
CASSQERLAAYNEQFF	TGTGCCAGCAGCCAAGAAAGACTAGCGGCTTACAATGAGCAGTTCTTC	TRBJ2-1	TRBV3-1	once	TRBD2
CATQGYGYEQYF	TGTGCCACGCAGGGGTATGGGTACGAGCAGTACTTC	TRBJ2-7	TRBV19	few	NA
CASSETGGDQPQHF	TGTGCCAGCAGCGAGACAGGGGGGGATCAGCCCCAGCATTTT	TRBJ1-5	TRBV27	NA	TRBD1
CASSSPLRTSGTFSYEQYF	TGTGCCAGCAGCTCCCCTCTTCGGACTAGCGGGACGTTCTCCTACGAGCAGTACTTC	TRBJ2-7	TRBV7-9	NA	TRBD2
CASSLADKTQYF	TGTGCCAGCAGCTTAGCGGATAAGACCCAGTACTTC	TRBJ2-5	TRBV7-2	many	NA
CASSPGQGNQPQHF	TGTGCCAGCAGTCCTGGACAGGGCAATCAGCCCCAGCATTTT	TRBJ1-5	TRBV6-2/TRBV6-3	NA	TRBD1
CASSAWMAEEDGYTF	TGTGCCAGCAGTGCCTGGATGGCGGAGGAAGATGGCTACACCTTC	TRBJ1-2	TRBV2	NA	NA
CASSAWTAEEDGYTF	TGTGCCAGCAGTGCCTGGACGGCGGAGGAAGATGGCTACACCTTC	TRBJ1-2	TRBV2	NA	NA
CASNRWDRTGELFF	TGTGCCAGCAACCGTTGGGACCGGACCGGGGAGCTGTTTTTT	TRBJ2-2	TRBV5-6	many	NA
CASRSYFTDEQFF	TGTGCCAGCAGATCGTACTTCACCGATGAGCAGTTCTTC	TRBJ2-1	TRBV6-1	NA	NA
CASSQELGYEQFF	TGCGCCAGCAGCCAAGAATTGGGTTATGAGCAGTTCTTC	TRBJ2-1	TRBV4-3	many	NA
CASSTTDARKHVFLNTEAFF	TGTGCCAGCAGCACTACCGACGCGAGAAAACATGTCTTCTTGAACACTGAAGCTTTCTTT	TRBJ1-1	TRBV7-2	NA	NA
CATSLFWGEQFF	TGTGCCACCAGCCTTTTCTGGGGGGAGCAGTTCTTC	TRBJ2-1	TRBV6-2/TRBV6-3	few	NA
CASSLGRSSYNSPLHF	TGTGCCAGCAGCTTAGGTCGCAGCTCCTATAATTCACCCCTCCACTTT	TRBJ1-6	TRBV7-2	few	NA
CASSSGQSSYNEQFF	TGTGCCAGCAGCTCGGGACAATCCTCCTACAATGAGCAGTTCTTC	TRBJ2-1	TRBV11-2	few	NA
CASSYTSGRDEQYF	TGTGCCAGCAGCTACACTAGCGGGAGGGACGAGCAGTACTTC	TRBJ2-7	TRBV7-2	few	TRBD2
CASSHGRTYNEQFF	TGTGCCAGCAGCCATGGGCGGACCTACAATGAGCAGTTCTTC	TRBJ2-1	TRBV7-9	NA	NA
CASSLEAGGIREQFF	TGTGCCAGCAGTCTCGAGGCGGGGGGAATTCGTGAGCAGTTCTTC	TRBJ2-1	TRBV7-6	NA	TRBD2
CASSPRGRTYTGELFF	TGTGCCAGCAGCCCACGGGGTCGAACCTACACCGGGGAGCTGTTTTTT	TRBJ2-2	TRBV7-2	few	NA
CASSLAGTGSEQYF	TGTGCCAGCAGCTTAGCCGGGACGGGAAGCGAGCAGTACTTC	TRBJ2-7	TRBV7-6	NA	NA
CASSSGQGGDTQYF	TGTGCCAGCAGCTCGGGACAGGGGGGAGATACGCAGTATTTT	TRBJ2-3	TRBV5-4	NA	TRBD1
CASSSVGYEQYF	TGTGCCAGCAGTTCAGTAGGCTACGAGCAGTACTTC	TRBJ2-7	TRBV12-3/TRBV12-4	many	NA
CASSQVAGPQETQYF	TGTGCCAGCAGCCAAGTCGCGGGTCCCCAAGAGACCCAGTACTTC	TRBJ2-5	TRBV4-1	NA	NA